The entry below gives a single TCR beta chain sequence along with its context. The sample holds many counts of this clonotype. No antigen is known for it. Base qualities were left out, and no much larger clone turns up one base away. Libraries were built with multiplex PCR. For sequencing, an Illumina HiSeq 2500 was employed. TCRbeta libraries were constructed through three rounds of nested PCR with primers (Table S4) according to protocols modified from ARM-PCR. Before sequencing, PCR products of 200-500 bp were cut from the gel and purified using the QIAquick gel extraction kit. Under the source paper's analysis protocol: Reads were cleaned with Trimmomatic, merged with FLASH into complete CDR3 sequences, and assigned to V(D)J germline segments with MiTCR. Clonal diversity was calculated as the inverse Simpson's index using VDJtools. A read counted as productive if the sequence was in-frame and lacked a premature stop codon. TCRdb reprocessed the public reads (quality trimming at Q25 with fastp, clone calling with MiXCR) and kept in-frame beta chains. Every distinct CDR3 protein forms one entry, paired with its most common genes and DNA. The authors' filters were not applied to this entry. The sample profile shows approximately 120,000 distinct CDR3 sequences; 62% of them were found once. The top ten clonotypes cover over 15% of the sample.

Cut back by 3 bases and 3 bases, the V and J ends lie 8 bases apart. Looking up the germline V gene yields CDR1 MNHNS and CDR2 SASEGT. From the cysteine up to the phenylalanine, the CDR3 has a length of 13 residues. Only the CDR3 DNA stays, 39 bases, in frame from base 1. RNA was extracted from bulk unsorted tissue and checked for quality with a NanoDrop ND-1000 and an Agilent 2100. Normal lung samples were distant non-tumor tissue taken more than 3 cm from the tumor edge. The donors were newly diagnosed lung cancer patients admitted for thoracic surgery in China from August to November 2014 who had not received prior chemotherapy. Patients who had received previous radiotherapy or chemotherapy, or who had another concurrent cancer, were excluded from the study. Surgical tissue pieces of roughly 1-2 cm3 were preserved in RNAlater solution and were kept at -80 degrees C until use. The data stem from a study of tumor and adjacent non-tumor tissue in lung cancer (dated by TCRdb to 2016 to 2019). Some background on the complete study: By cancer type, the cohort comprised some twelve adenocarcinoma patients, a couple of squamous cell carcinoma patients and 1 small cell lung cancer patient. Among the roughly 15 patients, ages ranged from about 30 to 80 years, some ten were men and 5 were women, and disease was TNM stage I to III. Bulk TCRbeta repertoires were compared between lung tumor tissue and matched distant non-tumor lung tissue obtained from 15 lung cancer patients. In total, sequencing yielded 95 million to 150 million productive TCRbeta reads, which works out to an average of approximately 4.2 million reads per sample. TCRbeta CDR3 sequencing was performed on more than 25 paired specimens, with one tumor sample and one normal lung sample collected per patient. Points the paper makes about the study in general: Neither the sequencing platform nor unique molecular identifiers are named or mentioned anywhere in the methods. Because peripheral blood was not sequenced, the blood TCRbeta repertoires of the lung cancer patients in the study went unexamined. The top 100 clones accounted for a significantly larger cumulative portion of the repertoire in normal lung than in tumor tissue. The cohort had only 15 patients, and the authors noted that larger samples and more detailed clinical data are needed. TCR diversity was significantly higher in younger patients, and greater tumor TCR diversity was associated with shorter overall survival and shorter disease-free survival. Significantly higher TCR diversity (inverse Simpson) was observed in tumor tissue than in normal lung tissue (around 460 vs 160, P = 0.0075, Mann-Whitney U test).

Recombination connected TRBV6-1 to TRBJ2-5, with the D gene uncertain. The sequence was obtained from a man in his sixties with non-small cell lung cancer. Material: distant non-tumor lung tissue. The DNA sequence is given as TGTGCCAGCAGTGAGTGGCAAGAAGAGACCCAGTACTTC. The translation is CASSEWQEETQYF.